One sample yielded the 21 T cell receptor beta chains listed below, sequenced in a study of cytomegalovirus exposure and HLA in healthy donors. The PCR made use of 60 Vbeta and 13 Jbeta primers. Measured with immunoSEQ multiplex PCR; TCRdb has only the in-frame clones, and not every one. The data show 50,000 to 60,000 clones, approximately 78% seen once. Specimen: PBMCs. These receptors originate from a female donor in good health and CMV-seronegative.

This sequence joins TRBV5-1 and TRBJ2-7; D remains unclear. Trimming took 1 base from V and 7 from J, leaving 9 bases between them. Germline-derived CDR1 and CDR2 are SGHRS and YFSETQ. The CDR3 contains 12 residues. The CDR3 DNA is TGCGCCAGCAGCTTGCCCGGAGAGGAGCAGTACTTC. It codes for CASSLPGEEQYF.

DNA for the CDR3: TGTGCCAGCAGCTTCGGTGAAGAGACCCAGTACTTC. This translates into CASSFGEETQYF. V gene TRBV7-9 combines with J gene TRBJ2-5; D not resolved. Germline V lookup: CDR1 SEHNR, CDR2 FQNEAQ (reference sequence). The CDR3 runs to 12 residues. Trimming stripped 3 bases from V and 3 bases from J, with 5 bases between.

This chain uses TRBV30 with TRBJ1-5; TRBD1 matches 10 bases. This CDR3 has 16 residues. Per the germline V gene, CDR1 is GTSNPN and CDR2 is SVGIG (reference sequence). Unmatched junction bases numbered 9, after V lost 3 bases and J lost 4 bases. This CDR3 is CAWRRKRQGANQPQHF. Written as DNA, the CDR3 is TGTGCCTGGAGACGGAAGCGACAGGGGGCAAATCAGCCCCAGCATTTT.

V gene TRBV7-6 combines with J gene TRBJ2-6, with D tentatively TRBD2 (6 bases). Germline CDR1 reads SGHVS; CDR2 reads FNYEAQ. The V end was cut by 2 bases, the J end by 0 bases, with 17 bases between. CDR3 length: 19 residues. The CDR3 loop reads CASSLPPGTGNSGANVLTF. CDR3 in DNA: TGTGCCAGCAGCTTACCACCCGGGACTGGAAACTCTGGGGCCAACGTCCTGACTTTC.

The chain has TRBV19 and TRBJ1-1; TRBD1 matches at 10 bases. Trimming cost V 7 bases and J 5 bases; bases outside gene matches: 7. The CDR3 runs to 14 residues. The germline V gene has CDR1 LNHDA and CDR2 SQIVND (reference sequence). CDR3 nucleotides: TGTGCCAGTAACAGACAGGGGGCGCGGACTGAAGCTTTCTTT. Protein product: CASNRQGARTEAFF.

The chain recombines TRBV2 with TRBJ2-4; no reliable D call. Trimming left V 2 bases short and J 7 bases short, with 27 bases between. Germline CDR1 and CDR2: SNHLY and FYNNEI. There are 19 residues in the CDR3. In DNA form, the CDR3 reads TGTGCCAGCAGTGAATCGAAGGTGGCAGGAACGATCAGTGGGAACATTCAGTACTTC. This translates into CASSESKVAGTISGNIQYF.

The chain carries TRBV18 and TRBJ1-5, with TRBD1 matching 7 bases. Germline-derived CDR1 and CDR2 are KGHSH and LQKENI. The CDR3 has 15 residues. Trimming removed 4 bases from V and 0 bases from J; junction bases left unmatched: 3. The CDR3: CASSRPGGSNQPQHF. CDR3 bases: TGTGCCAGCTCACGCCCAGGGGGTAGCAATCAGCCCCAGCATTTT.

About this clone: A read error may produce the germline difference seen at one junction end. The rearrangement uses TRBV7-9 and TRBJ2-7; D uncertain. The CDR3 sequence is 11 residues long. Germline CDR1 and CDR2: SEHNR and FQNEAQ (reference sequence). CDR3 in amino acids: CSSSFWQEQYF. In DNA form, the CDR3 reads TGTTCCAGCAGCTTCTGGCAAGAGCAGTACTTC.

J is TRBJ1-4 and V is TRBV7-2, with D perhaps matching TRBD1 (5 bases). The germline V and J ends were trimmed by 6 bases and 8 bases, with 25 bases remaining between them. This CDR3 contains 17 residues. Germline V gene lookup returns CDR1 SGHTA and CDR2 FQGNSA. CDR3 nucleotide sequence: TGTGCCAGCAGTAATCAACCGGGGGGGACCGGAGGGGAAAAACTGTTTTTT. Its protein is CASSNQPGGTGGEKLFF.

J is TRBJ2-7 and V is TRBV11-2, with 7 positions matching TRBD1. The CDR3 consists of 16 residues. V gave up 1 base and J gave up 0 bases; unmatched junction bases: 6. From germline, CDR1 is SGHAT and CDR2 FQNNGV. Here the CDR3 reads CASSLGTGFISYEQYF. In DNA form, the CDR3 reads TGTGCCAGCAGCTTAGGGACAGGATTTATCTCCTACGAGCAGTACTTC.

The chain couples TRBV7-6 to TRBJ1-5; D unresolved. V was shortened by 3 bases and J by 7 bases, with 10 bases between the two germline ends. CDR1 and CDR2 (germline): SGHVS, FNYEAQ. The CDR3 extends over 13 amino acids. CDR3 nucleotides: TGTGCCAGCAGCTTGGCGCCTAGGCAGCCCCAGCATTTT. Its protein is CASSLAPRQPQHF.

The rearrangement uses TRBV6-5 and TRBJ2-3; the D is unclear. Germline loops: CDR1 MNHEY, CDR2 SVGAGI. The CDR3 loop spans 13 amino acids. Deletions cut 7 bases from V and 0 bases from J, with 8 bases between. The CDR3 spells CASKKSSTDTQYF. In DNA form, the CDR3 reads TGTGCCAGCAAAAAGAGTAGCACAGATACGCAGTATTTT.

The chain joins TRBV7-8 to TRBJ2-3; perhaps TRBD2 as D (6 bases). CDR3 length: 15 residues. Looked up from germline, CDR1 is SGHVS and CDR2 is FQNEAQ. Trimming left V 5 bases short and J 4 bases short, with 16 bases between. CDR3: CASSSLWQRADTQYF. The CDR3 region has the DNA TGTGCCAGCAGCAGTTTATGGCAGCGGGCAGATACGCAGTATTTT.

This chain links TRBV4-1 with TRBJ1-1, with 7 nucleotides matching TRBD1. After removal of 1 base from V and 1 base from J, the junction contained 6 bases not matched to a gene. The CDR3 contains 16 residues. Germline loops: CDR1 MGHRA, CDR2 YSYEKL. CDR3 bases: TGCGCCAGCAGCCAAGGTCGGGCAGGGGGGAACACTGAAGCTTTCTTT. Its protein product is CASSQGRAGGNTEAFF.

This clone was seen a few times. The chain employs TRBV25-1 and TRBJ1-4; 8 nucleotides line up with TRBD1. The CDR3 is 14 amino acids. CDR1 is MGHDK and CDR2 is SYGVNS in the germline V gene. Trimming at V came to 6 bases and at J to 4 bases, leaving 4 bases not matched to a gene. The DNA for the CDR3 is TGTGCCAGCAGGATGACAGGGGTTAATGAAAAACTGTTTTTT. Translation: CASRMTGVNEKLFF.

This chain joins TRBV11-3 and TRBJ2-1, with D tentatively TRBD1 (7 bases). There are 16 residues in the CDR3. Trimming took off 3 bases at V and 0 bases at J, with 12 bases between the two ends. Germline CDR1 and CDR2: SGHNT and YENEEA. The CDR3 sequence is CASSLEGALSYNEQFF. CDR3 coding DNA: TGTGCCAGCAGCTTGGAGGGGGCCCTCTCCTACAATGAGCAGTTCTTC. The whole variable domain, remainder taken from reference TRBV11-3 and TRBJ2-1, is EAGVVQSPRYKIIEKKQPVAFWCNPISGHNTLYWYLQNLGQGPELLIRYENEEAVDDSQLPKDRFSAERLKGVDSTLKIQPAELGDSAVYLCASSLEGALSYNEQFFGPGTRLTVL.

V is TRBV10-3 and J is TRBJ1-6; 10 bases match TRBD1. The CDR3 has 14 residues. V lost 11 bases to trimming and J lost 8 bases; unmatched junction nucleotides: 9. Per germline, CDR1 ENHRY and CDR2 SYGVKD. CDR3 sequence reads: CASATGTGDSPLHF. CDR3 in DNA: TGTGCCTCGGCGACCGGGACAGGGGATTCACCCCTCCACTTT.

V and J are TRBV19 and TRBJ1-4; D call uncertain. Trimming took off 5 bases at V and 8 bases at J, with 15 bases between the two ends. The CDR3 runs to 14 residues. CDR1 LNHDA and CDR2 SQIVND come from the germline V gene (reference sequence). The DNA of the CDR3 is TGTGCCAGTAGTGAGTGGGGAGTACAAGAAAAACTGTTTTTT. Its translation is CASSEWGVQEKLFF.

This rearrangement joins TRBV19 to TRBJ2-7, with 9 bases aligning to TRBD1. Trimming cost V 10 bases and J 2 bases; bases outside gene matches: 9. Germline CDR1 reads LNHDA; CDR2 reads SQIVND (reference sequence). The CDR3 runs to 14 residues. The DNA for the CDR3 is TGTGCCACCACAAGCCGGGACAGGGCCTACGAGCAGTACTTC. It codes for CATTSRDRAYEQYF.

The chain is built from TRBV5-1 and TRBJ2-5, with 9 bases fitting TRBD2. The germline CDR1 and CDR2 sequences are SGHRS and YFSETQ. V dropped 5 bases and J dropped 1; count of bases not matched to a gene: 6. This CDR3 spans 15 amino acids. The CDR3: CASRGLAGVQETQYF. The CDR3 DNA follows: TGCGCCAGCAGGGGATTAGCGGGGGTCCAAGAGACCCAGTACTTC.

The chain has TRBV6-1 and TRBJ1-1; no firm D call. Trimming stripped 5 bases from V and 3 bases from J, with 13 bases between. Looked up from germline, CDR1 is MNHNS and CDR2 is SASEGT. The CDR3 length is 14 residues. The CDR3 nucleotides read TGTGCCAGCAGTAGAGGATCCAGTGACACTGAAGCTTTCTTT. As protein: CASSRGSSDTEAFF.